The clone carrying this T cell receptor (beta chain) has ten or more counts. What it binds is not known. This specimen comes from a study of molecular identifiers for immune sequencing clone quantification. On the study more broadly: Within a replicate experiment, RNA obtained from either roughly 20,000 or 100,000 naive CD8 cells was divided into five aliquots, and four of those aliquots were then sequenced.

Germline V lookup: CDR1 SEHNR, CDR2 FQNEAQ (reference sequence). The CDR3 covers 15 residues. Trimming cost V 1 base and J 1 base, with 7 bases left between them. The study's findings and limits: Investigators reportedly could detect spiked Jurkat TCR RNA from one cell among 980,000 or so naive cells.

Previously described methods and listed TCR primers produced bulk TCR libraries. TCRdb reanalysed the PCR reads using MiXCR and keeps one entry per CDR3 protein. The repertoire holds around 82,000 distinct CDR3 sequences, with around 20% as singletons. The V and J genes are TRBV7-9 and TRBJ2-2, with unresolved D. The sample comprised naive CD8+ T cells from blood, with Jurkat cell RNA spiked in. Subset in this sample: FACS-sorted CD8+CD4-CCR7+CD45RA+ naive T cells. The sequence was obtained from a human donor in good health. Some libraries in this study had Jurkat cell RNA spiked in. The chain's CDR3 is CASSLEGWNTGELFF. The CDR3 region has the DNA TGTGCCAGCAGCTTAGAAGGATGGAACACCGGGGAGCTGTTTTTT.